This T cell receptor beta chain came from a study of blood T cells in healthy people across ages. A second PCR, run for about 7 to 11 cycles, used a sample-barcoded 5' primer plus a J-beta primer mix. TCRdb independently ran MiXCR on the 5' RACE reads; one entry per CDR3 protein. This table holds some 1.1 million distinct CDR3 sequences, roughly two fifths found once. The CDR3 is 12 amino acids. Germline V gene data show CDR1 as DFQATT and CDR2 as SNEGSKA (reference sequence). V lost 6 bases and J lost 4, with 10 bases in between. Material: blood. The clonotype comes from a man younger than 35 in good health. The chain employs TRBV20-1 and TRBJ1-3; D call uncertain. For the CDR3, the DNA is TGCAGTGCCCCCGAGGAGGGAAACACCATATATTTT. It specifies CSAPEEGNTIYF.